The next 16 T cell receptor beta chains were all read from a single sample in a study of regulatory T cells in long-lasting Graves disease. Time point described: newly diagnosed GD, antithyroid drugs for less than 3 months. The TCR library used RNA extracted from PBMCs. Arm-PCR of CDR3 regions with iRepertoire HTBI primers generated TCR beta libraries. A single record per CDR3 protein comes from TCRdb applying MiXCR to the multiplex PCR reads. Here the sample spans about 320,000 distinct CDR3 sequences, over 15% being singletons. Sequences were derived from peripheral blood mononuclear cells (PBMCs), sampled at new diagnosis, from a patient treated with antithyroid drugs. These receptors all stem from a female donor with Graves disease.

This clonotype occurred a few times. The chain is built from TRBV11-1 and TRBJ2-2; D possibly corresponds to TRBD2 (6 bases). The length of the CDR3 is 14 residues. Germline V gives CDR1 SGHAT, CDR2 FQDESV (reference sequence). V was trimmed by 5 bases and J by 6 bases, leaving 13 bases between them. The CDR3 protein is CASSPRGRPGELFF. The CDR3 DNA is TGTGCCAGCAGCCCGCGGGGCCGCCCCGGGGAGCTGTTTTTT.

This clonotype appeared many times. The chain links TRBV27 to TRBJ2-3; D is ambiguous. This CDR3 has 16 residues. Germline-derived CDR1 and CDR2 are MNHEY and SMNVEV (reference sequence). V was clipped by 2 bases and J by 0 bases, with 12 bases between them. CDR3 nucleotides: TGTGCCAGCAGTTTAACGGCCGCCCAGAGCACAGATACGCAGTATTTT. This codes for CASSLTAAQSTDTQYF.

This clonotype was picked up many times. The chain recombines TRBV28 with TRBJ2-1; 9 bases line up with TRBD2. The CDR3 length is 16 residues. V lost 4 bases and J lost 0; bases outside the gene matches: 4. Germline-derived CDR1 and CDR2 are MDHEN and SYDVKM. As DNA, the CDR3 is TGTGCCAGCAGTTCGGGACTAGCACTCTCCTACAATGAGCAGTTCTTC. It encodes CASSSGLALSYNEQFF.

This clonotype was picked up many times. This sequence joins TRBV20-1 and TRBJ1-4; TRBD1 might be the D (6 bases). The CDR3 runs to 14 residues. V lost 1 base and J lost 3, with 9 bases in between. The germline V gene has CDR1 DFQATT and CDR2 SNEGSKA (reference sequence). CDR3 region: CSARVGAANEKLFF. DNA for the CDR3: TGCAGTGCTAGAGTGGGGGCCGCTAATGAAAAACTGTTTTTT.

In the case of this clonotype: A much larger clone is a single base away; this may be a read error. The final CDR3 position lacks the conserved phenylalanine or tryptophan, pointing to a likely read error. The CDR3, as DNA: TGTGCCAGCAGCTTAGCTAGCGACGTTCGGGGTGAGCAGTTCTGC. Translating gives CASSLASDVRGEQFC. The chain links TRBV7-2 to TRBJ2-1, with D possibly matching TRBD2 (5 bases). The CDR3 extends over 15 amino acids. Germline V gives CDR1 SGHTA, CDR2 FQGNSA. V was shortened by 0 bases and J by 9 bases, with 15 bases between the two germline ends.

V and J are TRBV20-1 and TRBJ1-4; a possible D gene is TRBD1 (6 bases). Germline-derived CDR1 and CDR2 are DFQATT and SNEGSKA (reference sequence). The CDR3 has 11 residues. The CDR3 spells CSPRQGEKLFF. For the CDR3, the DNA is TGCTCACCAAGGCAGGGGGAAAAACTGTTTTTT.

A word on this clonotype: The final CDR3 position lacks the conserved phenylalanine or tryptophan, pointing to a likely read error. This chain connects TRBV6-1 to TRBJ2-7; TRBD1 agrees at 7 bases. Germline CDR1 MNHNS, CDR2 SASEGT. The CDR3 sequence is 17 residues long. The V segment lost 3 bases and the J segment 0 bases; nucleotides outside the gene matches: 11. CDR3 amino acids: CASSDRTRQGLSYEQYS. The CDR3 DNA reads TGTGCCAGCAGTGACCGCACCCGACAGGGCCTCTCCTACGAGCAGTACTCC.

This chain uses TRBV7-2 with TRBJ2-7, with D unresolved. The germline V gene has CDR1 SGHTA and CDR2 FQGNSA. The germline V and J ends were trimmed by 5 bases and 5 bases, with 13 bases remaining between them. This CDR3 is built from 13 residues. Written as DNA, the CDR3 is TGTGCCAGCAGCCTAATGGTTAAAAACGAGCAGTACTTC. Translation gives CASSLMVKNEQYF.

This clonotype was detected ten times or more. The rearrangement joins TRBV27 to TRBJ2-3; 8 nucleotides align to TRBD2. The germline V gene encodes CDR1 MNHEY and CDR2 SMNVEV (reference sequence). CDR3 length equals 16 residues. Trimming removed 7 bases from V and 6 bases from J; junction bases left unmatched: 15. The CDR3 DNA reads as TGTGCCAGCATTCCTACGGGGGGGGCGAGACGGGATACGCAGTATTTT. Translated, it gives CASIPTGGARRDTQYF.

Concerning this clonotype itself: A single base separates this from a much larger clone, so it may be a read error. The CDR3 spells CASRGRGRDSGELFF. The CDR3 bases are TGCGCCAGCAGAGGCAGGGGGCGGGACTCTGGGGAGCTGTTTTTT. This chain links TRBV4-1 with TRBJ2-2, with 8 bases lining up with TRBD1. The trim removed 6 bases at V and 8 bases at J, leaving 11 bases unmatched. The V gene's germline CDR1 is MGHRA and CDR2 YSYEKL. The CDR3 is 15 amino acids.

In this sample, this clonotype turned up many times. The chain employs TRBV19 and TRBJ2-7; 15 nucleotides line up with TRBD2. Losses at the gene ends were 6 bases for V and 0 bases for J; bases not matched to a gene: 6. This CDR3 is built from 17 residues. The germline V gene has CDR1 LNHDA and CDR2 SQIVND (reference sequence). The CDR3 is CASRPGLAGGSSYEQYF. CDR3 sequence (DNA): TGTGCCAGTAGACCGGGACTAGCGGGAGGAAGCTCCTACGAGCAGTACTTC.

The V gene is TRBV25-1, the J gene TRBJ1-2, with D maybe TRBD1 (5 bases). Germline values: CDR1 MGHDK, CDR2 SYGVNS. The CDR3 runs to 13 residues. V was cut by 8 bases and J by 2 bases, with 12 bases left in between. In nucleotides, the CDR3 is TGTGCCAGCCGGGGCGAGATCAACTATGGCTACACCTTC. It codes for CASRGEINYGYTF.

This clonotype was found many times. The rearrangement links TRBV24-1 to TRBJ1-5, with D uncertain. The CDR3 covers 13 residues. Between the trimmed V and J ends, which lost 9 bases and 0 bases, there was a span of 8 bases. In germline, CDR1 is KGHDR, CDR2 SFDVKD. The CDR3 DNA is TGTGCCACCCGGGGTTATAGCAATCAGCCCCAGCATTTT. Translating it yields CATRGYSNQPQHF.

This clonotype appeared many times. The rearrangement joins TRBV27 to TRBJ1-2; TRBD1 aligns across 9 bases. Germline CDR1 reads MNHEY; CDR2 reads SMNVEV (reference sequence). The CDR3 runs to 14 residues. Trimming at V came to 2 bases and at J to 5 bases, leaving 3 bases not matched to a gene. The DNA for the CDR3 is TGTGCCAGCAGTTTAGGGACAGGGCCGTATGGCTACACCTTC. Translation gives CASSLGTGPYGYTF.

This clonotype was observed many times. The gene calls are TRBV30 and TRBJ2-5; no definite D call. CDR1 and CDR2 from the germline V gene are GTSNPN and SVGIG (reference sequence). This CDR3 comprises 12 residues. V lost 1 base to trimming and J lost 2 bases, with 5 bases between them. CDR3 in DNA: TGTGCCTGGAGTGAACAGCAAGAGACCCAGTACTTC. This codes for CAWSEQQETQYF.

This clonotype was found many times. The chain couples TRBV7-9 to TRBJ1-1, with no clear D. CDR1 and CDR2 from the germline V gene are SEHNR and FQNEAQ (reference sequence). This CDR3 comprises 15 residues. V lost 5 bases and J lost 0, with 13 bases in between. The CDR3: CASSPSRTLNTEAFF. The CDR3 DNA follows: TGTGCCAGCAGCCCCTCCCGAACCTTGAACACTGAAGCTTTCTTT.